This T cell receptor (beta chain) was recovered during a study of blood T cell repertoires in COVID-19. Study at large: Spain, Italy and the United States supplied samples that represented acute and convalescent COVID-19. T cells, B-cell-depleted T cells, or PBMCs provided the cDNA or gDNA that served as material.

While infection was still active, Seattle patients were enrolled and then followed longitudinally. The CDR3 sequence is 15 residues long. V was clipped by 1 base and J by 4 bases; unmatched bases: 3. Germline V gene data show CDR1 as SGHTA and CDR2 as FQGNSA. Turning to this clone: The same CDR3 is also encoded by other DNA sequences in this sample.

In the original analysis: The authors estimated nucleated cell counts from reference gene primer amplification. Sequencing was performed with immunoSEQ multiplex PCR; in TCRdb, only in-frame clones are kept and a portion is missing. V, J and clone size were drawn from that table, and D and trimming were deduced from the DNA. The profile covers under 400,000 clones, with roughly 88% appearing a single time and roughly 2.9% taken by the ten largest. Source material: peripheral blood. This chain joins TRBV7-2 and TRBJ1-5, with 8 bases that match TRBD1. The source of this sequence is a woman aged 30 to 39 with COVID-19, enrolled during active disease. The CDR3 loop is CASSLEGTGNQPQHF. The DNA for the CDR3 is TGTGCCAGCAGCTTAGAGGGGACAGGTAATCAGCCCCAGCATTTT.